This TCR beta chain was sequenced for a study of OX40 agonist ivuxolimab in advanced cancers. Here immunoSEQ multiplex PCR was the method, and the copy in TCRdb shows in-frame clones only, minus some. The sample lists roughly 67,000 clones; about nine tenths were seen once. V was trimmed by 6 bases and J by 6 bases, leaving 18 bases between them. Looked up from germline, CDR1 is MDHEN and CDR2 is SYDVKM. The CDR3 extends over 14 amino acids. This clone was seen only once. The gene calls are TRBV28 and TRBJ2-7; D is uncertain. This TCR was recovered from an adult with an advanced solid tumor such as melanoma, head and neck, liver or kidney cancer. The material was CD4+ or CD8+ T cells sorted from blood, obtained in a trial of the OX40 agonist ivuxolimab. The CDR3 sequence: CASSQTADVSEQYF. CDR3 nucleotides: TGTGCCAGCAGCCAAACCGCGGACGTGTCCGAGCAGTACTTC.